The 13 T cell receptor beta chains below all came from one sample that was sequenced in a study of early T cells in non-severe SARS-CoV-2 infection. TCRdb processed the 5' RACE reads anew with MiXCR; each CDR3 protein has one entry. The sample has 65,000 to 80,000 distinct CDR3 sequences, more than 10% seen once. Sample: whole blood. The receptor set was obtained from an adult who was a healthcare worker with PCR-confirmed SARS-CoV-2 infection or an uninfected control (not recorded which).

This clonotype showed up just a few times. The chain links TRBV5-1 to TRBJ2-2; no clear D. Germline CDR1 reads SGHRS; CDR2 reads YFSETQ. Trimming took 0 bases from V and 1 from J, leaving 7 bases between them. CDR3 size: 15 residues. This CDR3 reads CASSLVQMNTGELFF. The CDR3 DNA follows: TGCGCCAGCAGCTTGGTACAGATGAACACCGGGGAGCTGTTTTTT. The variable domain in full, with the rest retrieved from reference TRBV5-1 and TRBJ2-2, is KAGVTQTPRYLIKTRGQQVTLSCSPISGHRSVSWYQQTPGQGLQFLFEYFSETQRNKGNFPGRFSGRQFSNSRSEMNVSTLELGDSALYLCASSLVQMNTGELFFGEGSRLTVL.

This clonotype was detected many times. J is TRBJ2-1 and V is TRBV27, with 8 nucleotides matching TRBD2. Germline CDR1 is MNHEY and CDR2 is SMNVEV (reference sequence). The CDR3 has 15 amino acids. Trimming at V came to 6 bases and at J to 8 bases, leaving 12 bases not matched to a gene. Here the CDR3 reads CASSLWSGRGDEQFF. The CDR3 DNA is TGTGCCAGCAGCCTGTGGAGCGGGAGAGGGGATGAGCAGTTCTTC.

This clonotype has a count of ten or more. The rearrangement uses TRBV7-9 and TRBJ2-7; D remains unclear. V lost 5 bases, J lost 1 base, and 9 bases lay in between. CDR1 SEHNR and CDR2 FQNEAQ come from the germline V gene (reference sequence). The CDR3 consists of 13 residues. CDR3 loop: CASSLGRSYEQYF. Here the CDR3 DNA reads TGTGCCAGCAGCCTGGGCCGTTCCTACGAGCAGTACTTC.

V is TRBV6-1 and J is TRBJ2-2; the match to TRBD1 covers 8 bases. Germline V gives CDR1 MNHNS, CDR2 SASEGT. Trimming took 7 bases from V and 3 from J; bases not matched to a gene: 16. The CDR3 runs 18 residues. The CDR3 is CASTNADRALSDTGELFF. The CDR3 DNA is TGTGCCAGCACCAACGCGGACAGGGCCCTATCGGACACCGGGGAGCTGTTTTTT.

This clonotype has at least ten counts. This chain connects TRBV7-8 to TRBJ2-6; 7 nucleotides line up with TRBD1. Germline trimming cut 5 bases from V and 0 bases from J; bases unmatched to any gene: 7. CDR1 is SGHVS, CDR2 FQNEAQ, per germline. The CDR3 length is 17 residues. The CDR3 sequence is CASSHPTGSSGANVLTF. In DNA form, the CDR3 reads TGTGCCAGCAGCCACCCGACAGGGAGCTCTGGGGCCAACGTCCTGACTTTC.

This clonotype was picked up many times. The rearrangement uses TRBV7-9 and TRBJ1-1; unclear D gene. V was cut by 4 bases and J by 6 bases, with 12 bases left in between. From germline, CDR1 is SEHNR and CDR2 FQNEAQ (reference sequence). There are 13 residues in the CDR3. The CDR3 spells CASSSGGTAEAFF. The DNA of the CDR3 is TGTGCCAGCAGCTCCGGAGGTACAGCTGAAGCTTTCTTT. The whole variable domain, filled in from reference TRBV7-9 and TRBJ1-1, reads DTGVSQNPRHKITKRGQNVTFRCDPISEHNRLYWYRQTLGQGPEFLTYFQNEAQLEKSRLLSDRFSAERPKGSFSTLEIQRTEQGDSAMYLCASSSGGTAEAFFGQGTRLTVV.

There are many counts of this clonotype. The V call is TRBV28, the J call TRBJ2-7; D is tentatively TRBD1 or TRBD2 (5 bases each). V gave up 3 bases and J gave up 6 bases, with 12 bases separating them. CDR3 length: 13 amino acids. The germline V gene has CDR1 MDHEN and CDR2 SYDVKM. The CDR3 DNA sequence: TGTGCCAGCAGTTTTTTAGGTGGGGGCGAGCAGTACTTC. Translated: CASSFLGGGEQYF.

This clonotype was counted a few times. The chain employs TRBV30 and TRBJ1-2, with 8 bases lining up with TRBD1. The junction had 8 bases not matched to a gene; V was cut back by 3 bases and J by 5 bases. The CDR3 runs to 14 residues. The germline CDR1 and CDR2 sequences are GTSNPN and SVGIG (reference sequence). CDR3 loop: CAWRGTGWNYGYTF. The CDR3 coding sequence is TGTGCCTGGAGGGGGACAGGATGGAATTATGGCTACACCTTC.

The sample holds many counts of this clonotype. V usage is TRBV6-1 and J usage is TRBJ2-1, with 7 nucleotides matching TRBD2. This CDR3 is built from 14 residues. Unmatched junction bases numbered 2, after V lost 4 bases and J lost 2 bases. CDR1 and CDR2 from the germline V gene are MNHNS and SASEGT. CDR3 residues: CASSAGGAYNEQFF. In DNA, the CDR3 is TGTGCCAGCAGTGCGGGAGGAGCCTACAATGAGCAGTTCTTC.

The V and J genes are TRBV18 and TRBJ2-1; possibly TRBD2 for D (6 bases). The germline V and J ends were trimmed by 3 bases and 5 bases, with 8 bases remaining between them. From germline, CDR1 is KGHSH and CDR2 LQKENI. This CDR3 spans 13 amino acids. Written as DNA, the CDR3 is TGTGCCAGCTCACCGATAGCGGACAATGAGCAGTTCTTC. Protein product: CASSPIADNEQFF. The full variable domain, completed using reference TRBV18 and TRBJ2-1, is NAGVMQNPRHLVRRRGQEARLRCSPMKGHSHVYWYRQLPEEGLKFMVYLQKENIIDESGMPKERFSAEFPKEGPSILRIQQVVRGDSAAYFCASSPIADNEQFFGPGTRLTVL.

The V gene is TRBV6-5, the J gene TRBJ2-7; D unresolved. The CDR3 sequence is 14 residues long. CDR1 is MNHEY and CDR2 is SVGAGI in the germline V gene. Trimming removed 5 bases at V and 6 bases at J, with 17 bases between. The CDR3 nucleotides read TGTGCCAGCAGTACTGGGAATCAGAACGGCGAGCAGTACTTC. This translates into CASSTGNQNGEQYF.

This clonotype was observed at least ten times. The J gene is TRBJ2-5, the V gene TRBV9; D may be TRBD1 (6 bases). With 4 bases removed from V and 4 bases from J, the gap between germline ends came to 23 bases. This CDR3 comprises 17 residues. Germline V gene lookup returns CDR1 SGDLS and CDR2 YYNGEE. The chain's CDR3 is CASSPPIPPGDPETQYF. CDR3 coding DNA: TGTGCCAGCAGCCCCCCAATCCCCCCAGGGGATCCAGAGACCCAGTACTTC.

On this clonotype: A single base separates this from a much larger clone, so it may be a read error. The chain combines TRBV6-1 with TRBJ2-7; the D is unclear. Germline CDR1 MNHNS, CDR2 SASEGT. CDR3 length equals 13 residues. The germline V and J ends were trimmed by 5 bases and 4 bases, with 12 bases remaining between them. CDR3 sequence reads: CASSSGFLYEQYF. DNA for the CDR3: TGTGCCAGCAGTTCCGGGTTCCTATACGAGCAGTACTTC.